This T cell receptor beta chain came from a study of cytomegalovirus exposure and HLA in healthy donors. Points from the study as a whole: Earlier analysis found most TCR beta V segments productive about 87% or about 30% of the time. Some TCR beta chains (about 170 of them) were listed as cytomegalovirus-associated. In a later analysis, TCR beta V- and J-gene trimming showed a link to a missense DCLRE1C variant.

The PCR employed 60 Vbeta primers together with 13 Jbeta primers. Per the original methods: About 9.9 million of the 80 million or so unique TCR beta chains counted in a later analysis were shared. Libraries were prepared by immunoSEQ multiplex PCR; TCRdb keeps only in-frame clonotypes and omits some of them. V and J calls and clone size are given by that table; D and trimming were obtained from the DNA. The profile shows some 150,000 clones, roughly 83% of them singletons. CDR1 is SNHLY, CDR2 FYNNEI, per germline. V gave up 6 bases and J gave up 3 bases, with 12 bases separating them. The CDR3 totals 14 residues. Concerning this clone: Antigen unknown.

The specimen was PBMCs. This chain links TRBV2 with TRBJ1-5, with a possible D match to TRBD1 (5 bases). This receptor was identified in a middle-aged man in good health and CMV-seropositive. The CDR3 loop reads CASRADRDNQPQHF. In nucleotides, the CDR3 is TGTGCCAGCAGAGCAGACAGAGACAATCAGCCCCAGCATTTT.